This entry is about one TCR beta chain. PCR was performed using 60 Vbeta and 13 Jbeta primers. As handled by the study authors: In a later analysis, around 10 million of about 80 million unique beta chains occurred in at least two donors. Repertoires were generated with immunoSEQ multiplex PCR, while TCRdb's copy carries only in-frame clones and drops some. For V, J and clone size, that table is used; D and trimming come from the DNA. This sample carries about 200,000 clones, approximately 78% of them seen once, and the ten largest clones take 6.5%. These data are taken from a study of cytomegalovirus exposure and HLA in healthy donors. Germline values: CDR1 SNHLY, CDR2 FYNNEI. The V and J ends lost 4 bases and 6 bases, in that order; junction bases with no gene match: 4. The CDR3 has 15 residues.

V usage is TRBV2 and J usage is TRBJ2-1; 12 bases match TRBD1. The clonotype was recovered from a woman between 45 and 60 years old in good health and CMV-seropositive. Sequencing was carried out using PBMCs. The CDR3 protein is CASSVWDRGLNEQFF. The CDR3 DNA follows: TGTGCCAGCAGTGTGTGGGACAGGGGGCTCAATGAGCAGTTCTTC. The whole variable domain, filled in from reference TRBV2 and TRBJ2-1, reads EPEVTQTPSHQVTQMGQEVILRCVPISNHLYFYWYRQILGQKVEFLVSFYNNEISEKSEIFDDQFSVERPDGSNFTLKIRSTKLEDSAMYFCASSVWDRGLNEQFFGPGTRLTVL.